Each of the 20 T cell receptor beta chains below was sequenced from the same sample in a study of cytomegalovirus exposure and HLA in healthy donors. This table comes from immunoSEQ multiplex PCR, and its TCRdb copy is limited to in-frame clones, with some not included. The sample carries around 150,000 clones, roughly four fifths recorded once. The specimen sequenced was PBMCs. These receptors all come from a man younger than 40 in good health and CMV-seropositive.

The chain employs TRBV9 and TRBJ2-3, with 14 bases fitting TRBD2. CDR1 is SGDLS and CDR2 is YYNGEE in the germline V gene. Trimming at V came to 3 bases and at J to 3 bases, leaving 9 bases not matched to a gene. The CDR3 runs 18 residues. CDR3 sequence: CASSAGRLAGGRTDTQYF. Here the CDR3 DNA reads TGTGCCAGCAGCGCCGGCAGACTAGCGGGGGGGAGGACAGATACGCAGTATTTT.

The chain recombines TRBV6-5 with TRBJ2-1; D not resolved. The length of the CDR3 is 12 residues. CDR1 is MNHEY, CDR2 SVGAGI, per germline. V was trimmed by 2 bases and J by 12 bases, leaving 11 bases between them. The CDR3 loop reads CASSYLGGRQFF. The CDR3 nucleotides are TGTGCCAGCAGTTACCTCGGCGGTCGGCAGTTCTTC.

V and J are TRBV5-6 and TRBJ2-1; 8 positions match TRBD2. The CDR3 is 15 residues long. Germline assignment: CDR1 SGHDT and CDR2 YYEEEE. After removal of 1 base from V and 9 bases from J, the junction contained 9 bases not matched to a gene. The CDR3 region is CASSLSGGRSGEQFF. The DNA of the CDR3 is TGTGCCAGCAGCTTGTCGGGAGGGCGATCGGGTGAGCAGTTCTTC.

The chain combines TRBV11-2 with TRBJ1-1, with D perhaps matching TRBD1 (6 bases). Germline-derived CDR1 and CDR2 are SGHAT and FQNNGV. There are 14 residues in the CDR3. V was trimmed by 5 bases and J by 4 bases, leaving 14 bases between them. The DNA for the CDR3 is TGTGCCAGCAGCCCCAAGGGGGGGAGCACTGAAGCTTTCTTT. This translates into CASSPKGGSTEAFF.

The chain employs TRBV18 and TRBJ1-1; D possibly corresponds to TRBD1 (5 bases). Germline CDR1 KGHSH, CDR2 LQKENI. This CDR3 has 15 amino acids. V was pared by 6 bases and J by 1 base, with 15 bases between. The CDR3 here is CASSPFGGENTEAFF. The CDR3 DNA is TGTGCCAGCTCGCCTTTTGGAGGGGAGAACACTGAAGCTTTCTTT. Full variable domain (outside the CDR3, taken from reference TRBV18 and TRBJ1-1): NAGVMQNPRHLVRRRGQEARLRCSPMKGHSHVYWYRQLPEEGLKFMVYLQKENIIDESGMPKERFSAEFPKEGPSILRIQQVVRGDSAAYFCASSPFGGENTEAFFGQGTRLTVV.

This chain joins TRBV5-8 and TRBJ2-7; 9 nucleotides agree with TRBD1. The CDR3 is 18 residues long. The germline V gene encodes CDR1 SGHTS and CDR2 YDEGEE. V lost 2 bases and J lost 6; bases outside the gene matches: 18. The CDR3 DNA reads as TGTGCCAGCAGCTTCGGGTACCAGGGACAGGGTTATGTGGTCGAGCAGTACTTC. This codes for CASSFGYQGQGYVVEQYF.

The gene calls are TRBV21-1 and TRBJ2-1; no DNA check was done on the table's D call, TRBD2. TRBV21-1 constitutes a pseudogene. This CDR3 has 16 amino acids. CDR3 sequence (DNA): TGTGCCAGCAGCGGTCGAGGCAGCGGGGTGTACAATGAGCAGTTCTTC. Translation: CASSGRGSGVYNEQFF.

This chain uses TRBV10-1 with TRBJ2-5, with 8 bases lining up with TRBD1. This CDR3 is built from 14 residues. Germline V gene data show CDR1 as WNHNN and CDR2 as SYGVQD (reference sequence). Germline trimming cut 3 bases from V and 2 bases from J; bases unmatched to any gene: 2. Here the CDR3 DNA reads TGCGCCAGCAGTGAAGGGACAGGACAAGAGACCCAGTACTTC. This translates into CASSEGTGQETQYF.

This clone was observed a few times. The chain has TRBV7-6 and TRBJ2-3; 7 bases align to TRBD1. J was trimmed by 1 base and V by 5 bases; bases with no gene match: 6. CDR1 is SGHVS and CDR2 is FNYEAQ in the germline V gene. This CDR3 spans 15 amino acids. CDR3 region: CASSPRDSGTDTQYF. CDR3 coding DNA: TGTGCCAGCAGCCCCCGGGACAGCGGCACAGATACGCAGTATTTT.

This clone was detected only a few times. V and J are TRBV6-1 and TRBJ1-5, with 7 nucleotides matching TRBD1. CDR1 MNHNS and CDR2 SASEGT come from the germline V gene. The CDR3 covers 14 residues. V shed 5 bases, J shed 7 bases, and the junction held 8 bases outside the gene matches. The CDR3 is CASSHGQEGQPQHF. In DNA form, the CDR3 reads TGTGCCAGCAGTCACGGACAGGAGGGGCAGCCCCAGCATTTT.

The CDR3 protein is CASSSTGTGGPGELFF. The CDR3, as DNA: TGTGCCAGCAGCTCAACCGGGACAGGGGGCCCCGGGGAGCTGTTTTTT. The chain has TRBV7-9 and TRBJ2-2; the match to TRBD1 covers 12 bases. CDR1 SEHNR and CDR2 FQNEAQ come from the germline V gene (reference sequence). V shed 4 bases and J 6 bases; nucleotides not matched to a gene: 6. This CDR3 region has 16 residues.

The gene calls are TRBV7-9 and TRBJ1-2, with 8 nucleotides matching TRBD1. This CDR3 region has 19 residues. In germline, CDR1 is SEHNR, CDR2 FQNEAQ (reference sequence). Unmatched junction bases numbered 20, after V lost 2 bases and J lost 6 bases. The CDR3 bases are TGTGCCAGCAGCTTATTTCGACTTAGACAGGGGAACACGGTGGATGGCTACACCTTC. Encoded protein: CASSLFRLRQGNTVDGYTF.

The chain has TRBV7-2 and TRBJ2-7; D is unclear. V lost 1 base to trimming and J lost 0 bases, with 13 bases between them. The CDR3 is made up of 16 amino acids. The germline V gene encodes CDR1 SGHTA and CDR2 FQGNSA. In DNA form, the CDR3 reads TGTGCCAGCAGCTTAGGGGCAGCATCTCACTCCTACGAGCAGTACTTC. Its protein is CASSLGAASHSYEQYF. Full variable domain (outside the CDR3, taken from reference TRBV7-2 and TRBJ2-7): GAGVSQSPSNKVTEKGKDVELRCDPISGHTALYWYRQSLGQGLEFLIYFQGNSAPDKSGLPSDRFSAERTGGSVSTLTIQRTQQEDSAVYLCASSLGAASHSYEQYFGPGTRLTVT.

V gene TRBV7-8 combines with J gene TRBJ2-3; 10 nucleotides agree with TRBD2. CDR3 length: 15 amino acids. Germline V gene data show CDR1 as SGHVS and CDR2 as FQNEAQ. J gave up 1 base and V 4 bases, and 2 bases lay outside the gene matches. The CDR3 region has the DNA TGTGCCAGCAGCTATCTAGCGGGAGGCACAGATACGCAGTATTTT. It encodes CASSYLAGGTDTQYF. The full variable domain, rest sourced from reference TRBV7-8 and TRBJ2-3, is GAGVSQSPRYKVAKRGQDVALRCDPISGHVSLFWYQQALGQGPEFLTYFQNEAQLDKSGLPSDRFFAERPEGSVSTLKIQRTQQEDSAVYLCASSYLAGGTDTQYFGPGTRLTVL.

V and J are TRBV7-7 and TRBJ2-6, with TRBD1 matching 7 bases. CDR3 length: 15 residues. The V gene's germline CDR1 is SSHAT and CDR2 FNYEAQ (reference sequence). The J segment lost 0 bases and the V segment lost 5 bases, leaving 1 base of the junction unmatched. CDR3 nucleotide sequence: TGTGCCAGCAGCCCAGGGGGCTCTGGGGCCAACGTCCTGACTTTC. Protein: CASSPGGSGANVLTF. Complete variable domain (other parts from reference TRBV7-7 and TRBJ2-6): GAGVSQSPRYKVTKRGQDVTLRCDPISSHATLYWYQQALGQGPEFLTYFNYEAQPDKSGLPSDRFSAERPEGSISTLTIQRTEQRDSAMYRCASSPGGSGANVLTFGAGSRLTVL.

This chain links TRBV28 with TRBJ2-7, with TRBD1 matching over 8 bases. V lost 8 bases and J lost 5; bases outside the gene matches: 14. The V gene's germline CDR1 is MDHEN and CDR2 SYDVKM. The CDR3 has 15 amino acids. The CDR3 coding sequence is TGTGCCAGCTTCATTCGGACAGGGATTCCAGACGAGCAGTACTTC. This sequence encodes CASFIRTGIPDEQYF. Supplemented by reference TRBV28 and TRBJ2-7, the full variable domain reads DVKVTQSSRYLVKRTGEKVFLECVQDMDHENMFWYRQDPGLGLRLIYFSYDVKMKEKGDIPEGYSVSREKKERFSLILESASTNQTSMYLCASFIRTGIPDEQYFGPGTRLTVT.

The CDR3 bases are TGTGCCAGCAGCTTCGCAGGACTAGCGGGGGGTTACGAGCAGTACTTC. Its translation: CASSFAGLAGGYEQYF. The rearrangement uses TRBV7-2 and TRBJ2-7; 14 bases match TRBD2. CDR1 and CDR2 from the germline V gene are SGHTA and FQGNSA. The CDR3 contains 16 residues. Germline trimming cut 3 bases from V and 4 bases from J; bases unmatched to any gene: 5.

The chain combines TRBV9 with TRBJ2-1; D gene uncertain. V was clipped by 0 bases and J by 9 bases, with 10 bases between them. Germline loops: CDR1 SGDLS, CDR2 YYNGEE. This CDR3 comprises 13 residues. CDR3 sequence: CASSVESTGEQFF. The CDR3, as DNA: TGTGCCAGCAGCGTAGAGTCGACGGGTGAGCAGTTCTTC.

The chain employs TRBV6-5 and TRBJ1-5; D is unclear. Trimming pared 7 bases from V and 5 bases from J, leaving 12 bases between. The V gene's germline CDR1 is MNHEY and CDR2 SVGAGI. The CDR3 runs 13 residues. The CDR3 nucleotides are TGTGCCAGCAAACCTTTCGAGTATCAGCCCCAGCATTTT. Its translation is CASKPFEYQPQHF.

This chain links TRBV6-4 with TRBJ2-2; 10 bases align to TRBD2. V was clipped by 2 bases and J by 6 bases; unmatched bases: 9. The germline gives CDR1 MRHNA, CDR2 SNTAGT. This CDR3 is 17 amino acids long. The CDR3 bases are TGTGCCAGCAGTGACGAGGGCGGAGGACTAGCGGCCGGGGAGCTGTTTTTT. As protein: CASSDEGGGLAAGELFF.